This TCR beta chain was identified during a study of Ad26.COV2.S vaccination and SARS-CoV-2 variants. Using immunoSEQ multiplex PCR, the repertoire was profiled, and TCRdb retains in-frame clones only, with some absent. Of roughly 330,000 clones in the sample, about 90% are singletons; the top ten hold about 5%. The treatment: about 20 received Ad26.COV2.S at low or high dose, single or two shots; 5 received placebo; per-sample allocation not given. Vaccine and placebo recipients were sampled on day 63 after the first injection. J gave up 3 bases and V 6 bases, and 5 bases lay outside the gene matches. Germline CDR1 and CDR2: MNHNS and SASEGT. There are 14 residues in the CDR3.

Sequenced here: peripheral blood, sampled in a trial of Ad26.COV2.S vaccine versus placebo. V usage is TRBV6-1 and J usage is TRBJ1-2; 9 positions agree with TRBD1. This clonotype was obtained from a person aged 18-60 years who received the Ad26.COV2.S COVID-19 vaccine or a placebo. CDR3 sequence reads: CASRSQGADYGYTF. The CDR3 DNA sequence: TGTGCCAGCAGATCACAGGGGGCGGACTATGGCTACACCTTC.